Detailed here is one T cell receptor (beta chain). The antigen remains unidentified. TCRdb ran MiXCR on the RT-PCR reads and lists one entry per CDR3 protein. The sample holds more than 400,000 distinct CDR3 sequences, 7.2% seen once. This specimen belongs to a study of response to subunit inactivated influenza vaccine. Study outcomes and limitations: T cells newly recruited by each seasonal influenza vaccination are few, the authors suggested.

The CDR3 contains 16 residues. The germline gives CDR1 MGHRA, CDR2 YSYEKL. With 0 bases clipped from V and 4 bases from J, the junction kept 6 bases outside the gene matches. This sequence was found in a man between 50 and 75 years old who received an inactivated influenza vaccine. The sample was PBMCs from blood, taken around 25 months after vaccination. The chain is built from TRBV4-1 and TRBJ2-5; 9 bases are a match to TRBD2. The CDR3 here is CASSQDRAGGRETQYF. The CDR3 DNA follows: TGCGCCAGCAGCCAAGATCGGGCGGGGGGGCGAGAGACCCAGTACTTC.